Listed below are T cell receptor beta chains from one sample, sequenced in a study of cytomegalovirus exposure and HLA in healthy donors. Generated by immunoSEQ multiplex PCR, the TCRdb table keeps only in-frame clones and is missing some. The sample lists approximately 170,000 clones, 70% occurring once. Specimen: PBMCs. All receptors derive from a man younger than 30 in good health and CMV-seropositive. Each CDR3 is given with its conserved first and last residue. The order of the fields is V gene, clone size, D gene, J gene, CDR3 protein, CDR3 DNA. The D gene is left open where the match is weak. A clone size is listed for some rows: how often the clone was seen (once, few, many), or a class if it is expanded.

v_call: TRBV6-1
clone_size: few
d_call: .
j_call: TRBJ1-2
cdr3_aa: CASTSLGGAYGYTF
cdr3_nt: TGTGCCAGCACCTCACTGGGGGGGGCCTATGGCTACACCTTC

v_call: TRBV5-1
clone_size: .
d_call: .
j_call: TRBJ1-3
cdr3_aa: CASSLGQAGNTIYF
cdr3_nt: TGCGCCAGCAGCTTGGGACAGGCTGGAAACACCATATATTTT

v_call: TRBV7-3
clone_size: .
d_call: .
j_call: TRBJ2-2
cdr3_aa: CASSNRNTGELFF
cdr3_nt: TGTGCCAGCAGCAACAGGAACACCGGGGAGCTGTTTTTT

v_call: TRBV10-2
clone_size: once
d_call: .
j_call: TRBJ2-1
cdr3_aa: CATRQTAGEQFF
cdr3_nt: TGCGCCACCAGGCAAACGGCAGGGGAGCAGTTCTTC

v_call: TRBV5-1
clone_size: .
d_call: TRBD2
j_call: TRBJ2-3
cdr3_aa: CASSFGTSGIPGTDTQYF
cdr3_nt: TGCGCCAGCAGCTTCGGGACTAGCGGGATCCCCGGCACAGATACGCAGTATTTT

v_call: TRBV5-5
clone_size: .
d_call: .
j_call: TRBJ1-1
cdr3_aa: CASSFGGAGTEAFF
cdr3_nt: TGTGCCAGCAGCTTCGGCGGCGCGGGAACTGAAGCTTTCTTT

v_call: TRBV10-3
clone_size: .
d_call: .
j_call: TRBJ2-2
cdr3_aa: CAITGNTGELFF
cdr3_nt: TGTGCCATCACCGGGAACACCGGGGAGCTGTTTTTT

v_call: TRBV5-5
clone_size: .
d_call: .
j_call: TRBJ2-2
cdr3_aa: CASSPTDANTGELFF
cdr3_nt: TGTGCCAGCAGCCCGACAGACGCGAACACCGGGGAGCTGTTTTTT

v_call: TRBV30
clone_size: .
d_call: .
j_call: TRBJ1-5
cdr3_aa: CAWSPQNQPQHF
cdr3_nt: TGTGCCTGGAGTCCCCAGAATCAGCCCCAGCATTTT

v_call: TRBV29-1
clone_size: .
d_call: .
j_call: TRBJ2-2
cdr3_aa: CSVFLDSPNTGELFF
cdr3_nt: TGCAGCGTTTTCCTCGACAGTCCGAACACCGGGGAGCTGTTTTTT

v_call: TRBV30
clone_size: .
d_call: .
j_call: TRBJ1-1
cdr3_aa: CAWSVEQGGTEAFF
cdr3_nt: TGTGCCTGGAGTGTTGAACAGGGTGGGACTGAAGCTTTCTTT

v_call: TRBV5-6
clone_size: .
d_call: .
j_call: TRBJ1-6
cdr3_aa: CASSSTGSYSPLHF
cdr3_nt: TGTGCCAGCAGCTCTACAGGGTCCTATTCACCCCTCCACTTT

v_call: TRBV7-6
clone_size: .
d_call: TRBD2
j_call: TRBJ2-3
cdr3_aa: CASSLVGGWFDTQYF
cdr3_nt: TGTGCCAGCAGCTTAGTCGGGGGGTGGTTCGATACGCAGTATTTT

v_call: TRBV11-2
clone_size: .
d_call: .
j_call: TRBJ1-4
cdr3_aa: CASSSDWITNEKLFF
cdr3_nt: TGTGCCAGCAGCTCCGACTGGATAACTAATGAAAAACTGTTTTTT

v_call: TRBV19
clone_size: .
d_call: .
j_call: TRBJ1-2
cdr3_aa: CARFPCGYTF
cdr3_nt: TGTGCCAGATTCCCTTGTGGCTACACCTTC

v_call: TRBV10-3
clone_size: few
d_call: .
j_call: TRBJ1-6
cdr3_aa: CATKDSNNSPLHF
cdr3_nt: TGTGCCACCAAGGACAGTAATAATTCACCCCTCCACTTT

v_call: TRBV5-1
clone_size: .
d_call: TRBD1
j_call: TRBJ1-2
cdr3_aa: CASSPGQGYPYGYTF
cdr3_nt: TGCGCCAGCAGCCCGGGACAGGGCTACCCGTATGGCTACACCTTC

v_call: TRBV5-1
clone_size: .
d_call: TRBD1
j_call: TRBJ1-1
cdr3_aa: CASSFGTGAILNTEAFF
cdr3_nt: TGCGCCAGCAGCTTCGGGACAGGGGCTATCCTGAACACTGAAGCTTTCTTT

v_call: TRBV15
clone_size: .
d_call: .
j_call: TRBJ1-2
cdr3_aa: CATSAGRGGYTF
cdr3_nt: TGTGCCACCAGCGCGGGCCGGGGGGGCTACACCTTC

v_call: TRBV5-4
clone_size: .
d_call: TRBD1
j_call: TRBJ1-4
cdr3_aa: CASSLRRDSDNEKLFF
cdr3_nt: TGTGCCAGCAGCTTGCGCCGGGACAGCGATAATGAAAAACTGTTTTTT

v_call: TRBV4-1
clone_size: .
d_call: TRBD1
j_call: TRBJ1-1
cdr3_aa: CASSHPRQGAGEAFF
cdr3_nt: TGCGCCAGCAGCCATCCCCGACAGGGGGCTGGGGAAGCTTTCTTT

v_call: TRBV29-1
clone_size: .
d_call: TRBD2
j_call: TRBJ2-5
cdr3_aa: CSATTSAQETQYF
cdr3_nt: TGCAGCGCCACTACTAGCGCCCAAGAGACCCAGTACTTC

v_call: TRBV4-2
clone_size: .
d_call: TRBD2
j_call: TRBJ2-5
cdr3_aa: CASSQDHERGVRETQYF
cdr3_nt: TGTGCCAGCAGCCAAGATCACGAGCGGGGGGTTCGAGAGACCCAGTACTTC

v_call: TRBV6-5
clone_size: .
d_call: .
j_call: TRBJ2-2
cdr3_aa: CASSYQQGNTGELFF
cdr3_nt: TGTGCCAGCAGTTACCAACAGGGGAACACCGGGGAGCTGTTTTTT

v_call: TRBV4-1
clone_size: .
d_call: TRBD1
j_call: TRBJ2-2
cdr3_aa: CASSLRQGNTGELFF
cdr3_nt: TGCGCCAGCAGCCTCCGACAGGGGAACACCGGGGAGCTGTTTTTT

v_call: TRBV2
clone_size: .
d_call: TRBD1
j_call: TRBJ1-6
cdr3_aa: CASSEGTGDSPLHF
cdr3_nt: TGTGCCAGCAGTGAGGGGACAGGGGATTCACCCCTCCACTTT

v_call: TRBV7-8
clone_size: .
d_call: .
j_call: TRBJ1-5
cdr3_aa: CASSLRDNQPQHF
cdr3_nt: TGTGCCAGCAGCTTGAGAGACAATCAGCCCCAGCATTTT

v_call: TRBV2
clone_size: .
d_call: .
j_call: TRBJ1-5
cdr3_aa: CASSESVRTNQPQHF
cdr3_nt: TGTGCCAGCAGTGAAAGCGTACGGACAAACCAGCCCCAGCATTTT

v_call: TRBV6-1
clone_size: few
d_call: .
j_call: TRBJ1-1
cdr3_aa: CASSELLNTEAFF
cdr3_nt: TGTGCCAGCAGTGAACTCCTGAACACTGAAGCTTTCTTT

v_call: TRBV7-9
clone_size: few
d_call: .
j_call: TRBJ1-2
cdr3_aa: CASARDNTNYGYTF
cdr3_nt: TGTGCCAGCGCGAGGGATAACACTAACTATGGCTACACCTTC

v_call: TRBV5-4
clone_size: .
d_call: TRBD1
j_call: TRBJ1-2
cdr3_aa: CASSLAGTGGAYGYTF
cdr3_nt: TGTGCCAGCAGCTTGGCCGGAACAGGGGGCGCCTATGGCTACACCTTC

v_call: TRBV23-1
clone_size: .
d_call: TRBD1
j_call: TRBJ1-1
cdr3_aa: CASPSPTGGRNTEAFF
cdr3_nt: TGCGCCAGCCCGAGCCCCACAGGGGGCCGGAACACTGAAGCTTTCTTT

v_call: TRBV6-5
clone_size: .
d_call: TRBD1
j_call: TRBJ1-5
cdr3_aa: CASSNGQGRNQPQHF
cdr3_nt: TGTGCCAGCAGTAACGGACAGGGCCGTAATCAGCCCCAGCATTTT

v_call: TRBV27
clone_size: few
d_call: TRBD1
j_call: TRBJ2-3
cdr3_aa: CASRRQGGDTQYF
cdr3_nt: TGTGCCAGCAGACGACAGGGGGGAGATACGCAGTATTTT

v_call: TRBV4-1
clone_size: once
d_call: .
j_call: TRBJ2-1
cdr3_aa: CASSQDQTGEFYNEQFF
cdr3_nt: TGCGCCAGCAGCCAAGATCAAACGGGGGAGTTCTACAATGAGCAGTTCTTC